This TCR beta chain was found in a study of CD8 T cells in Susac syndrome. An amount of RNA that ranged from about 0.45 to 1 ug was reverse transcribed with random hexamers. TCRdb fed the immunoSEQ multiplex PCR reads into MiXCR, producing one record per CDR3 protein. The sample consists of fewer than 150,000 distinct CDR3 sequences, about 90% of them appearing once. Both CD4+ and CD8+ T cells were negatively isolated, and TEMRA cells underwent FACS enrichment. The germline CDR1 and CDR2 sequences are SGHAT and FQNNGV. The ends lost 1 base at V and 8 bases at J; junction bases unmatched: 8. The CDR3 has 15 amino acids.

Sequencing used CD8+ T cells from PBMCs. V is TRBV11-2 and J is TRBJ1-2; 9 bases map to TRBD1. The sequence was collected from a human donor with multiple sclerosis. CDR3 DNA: TGTGCCAGCAGCTTAGCTGAGAGACAGGGGGACGGCTACACCTTC. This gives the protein CASSLAERQGDGYTF.